These T cell receptor beta chains were read from a single sample in a study of CD8 T cells in Susac syndrome. TCRdb itself ran the immunoSEQ multiplex PCR reads through MiXCR, one entry per CDR3 protein. The table includes about 240,000 distinct CDR3 sequences, 90% to 96% detected once. The specimen was CD4+ T cells from PBMCs. The receptor set was obtained from a human donor with Susac syndrome. Each CDR3 is given with its conserved first and last residue. Fields, in order: V gene, D gene, clone size, J gene, CDR3 protein, CDR3 DNA. The D gene is left open where the match is weak. Rows give clone size only sometimes, using once, few, many, or a class for an expanded clone.

v_call: TRBV28
d_call: .
clone_size: .
j_call: TRBJ2-2
cdr3_aa: CASIRNGAGELFF
cdr3_nt: TGTGCCAGCATAAGGAATGGTGCCGGGGAGCTGTTTTTT

v_call: TRBV30
d_call: .
clone_size: .
j_call: TRBJ2-1
cdr3_aa: CAWGEGDNEQFF
cdr3_nt: TGTGCCTGGGGGGAGGGGGACAATGAGCAGTTCTTC

v_call: TRBV5-4
d_call: TRBD1
clone_size: .
j_call: TRBJ1-2
cdr3_aa: CASSLSPTGEGGYTF
cdr3_nt: TGTGCCAGCAGCTTGTCCCCGACAGGGGAGGGTGGCTACACCTTC

v_call: TRBV20-1
d_call: TRBD2
clone_size: .
j_call: TRBJ2-1
cdr3_aa: CSARAVTSGITNEQFF
cdr3_nt: TGCAGTGCTAGAGCCGTCACTAGCGGGATAACGAATGAGCAGTTCTTC

v_call: TRBV2
d_call: .
clone_size: .
j_call: TRBJ1-2
cdr3_aa: CASSDAIGSERPNYGYTF
cdr3_nt: TGTGCCAGCAGTGACGCCATCGGATCCGAACGACCTAACTATGGCTACACCTTC

v_call: TRBV12-5
d_call: .
clone_size: .
j_call: TRBJ2-2
cdr3_aa: CASGLLEGAGELFF
cdr3_nt: TGTGCTAGTGGTTTGTTGGAGGGTGCCGGGGAGCTGTTTTTT

v_call: TRBV2
d_call: .
clone_size: .
j_call: TRBJ2-5
cdr3_aa: CASGGLYF
cdr3_nt: TGTGCCAGCGGAGGATTATACTTC

v_call: TRBV2
d_call: .
clone_size: .
j_call: TRBJ2-3
cdr3_aa: CASRELATLGQYF
cdr3_nt: TGTGCCAGCAGGGAGCTAGCGACACTTGGGCAGTATTTT

v_call: TRBV5-6
d_call: TRBD1
clone_size: .
j_call: TRBJ2-2
cdr3_aa: CASSLIGQGYAGELFF
cdr3_nt: TGTGCCAGCAGCTTGATCGGACAGGGTTATGCCGGGGAGCTGTTTTTT

v_call: TRBV30
d_call: .
clone_size: .
j_call: TRBJ1-2
cdr3_aa: CAWRLTAFGYTF
cdr3_nt: TGTGCCTGGAGATTGACAGCATTTGGCTACACCTTC

v_call: TRBV28
d_call: .
clone_size: .
j_call: TRBJ2-1
cdr3_aa: CASSLTVSYNEQFF
cdr3_nt: TGTGCCAGCAGTTTGACAGTCTCCTACAATGAGCAGTTCTTC

v_call: TRBV29-1
d_call: .
clone_size: .
j_call: TRBJ2-6
cdr3_aa: CSSLGDPSSGANVLTF
cdr3_nt: TGCAGCTCCCTCGGGGACCCCAGCTCTGGGGCCAACGTCCTGACTTTC

v_call: TRBV20-1
d_call: .
clone_size: .
j_call: TRBJ1-4
cdr3_aa: CSAGPGSTNEKLFF
cdr3_nt: TGCAGTGCTGGACCAGGCTCAACTAATGAAAAACTGTTTTTT

v_call: TRBV9
d_call: TRBD2
clone_size: .
j_call: TRBJ2-7
cdr3_aa: CASSVGLTSGPREQYF
cdr3_nt: TGTGCCAGCAGCGTAGGCCTGACTAGCGGCCCTCGCGAGCAGTACTTC

v_call: TRBV18
d_call: .
clone_size: .
j_call: TRBJ1-2
cdr3_aa: CASSPDTDYGYTF
cdr3_nt: TGTGCCAGCTCACCCGACACAGACTATGGCTACACCTTC

v_call: TRBV9
d_call: .
clone_size: .
j_call: TRBJ2-2
cdr3_aa: CASSVAGPGTGELFF
cdr3_nt: TGTGCCAGCAGCGTAGCGGGACCGGGAACCGGGGAGCTGTTTTTT

v_call: TRBV6-1
d_call: TRBD1
clone_size: .
j_call: TRBJ2-7
cdr3_aa: CASSPGQGPSRDF
cdr3_nt: TGTGCCAGCAGCCCGGGACAGGGACCGTCACGAGACTTC

v_call: TRBV7-2
d_call: TRBD1
clone_size: .
j_call: TRBJ1-2
cdr3_aa: CASSYRGWTQTNYGYTF
cdr3_nt: TGTGCCAGCAGCTACAGGGGGTGGACACAGACTAACTATGGCTACACCTTC

v_call: TRBV4-1
d_call: .
clone_size: .
j_call: TRBJ2-1
cdr3_aa: CASSQSGPERQFF
cdr3_nt: TGCGCCAGCAGCCAAAGTGGGCCGGAGAGGCAGTTCTTC

v_call: TRBV24-1
d_call: .
clone_size: .
j_call: TRBJ2-5
cdr3_aa: CATSSYLGSQETQYF
cdr3_nt: TGTGCCACCAGTTCCTACCTCGGGTCACAAGAGACCCAGTACTTC

v_call: TRBV7-3
d_call: TRBD2
clone_size: .
j_call: TRBJ2-1
cdr3_aa: CASSQTLAGSGNEQFF
cdr3_nt: TGTGCCAGCAGCCAAACACTAGCGGGGTCTGGGAATGAGCAGTTCTTC

v_call: TRBV10-2
d_call: TRBD1
clone_size: once
j_call: TRBJ2-7
cdr3_aa: CASSLQGTAYEQYF
cdr3_nt: TGCGCCAGCAGCCTACAGGGGACCGCCTACGAGCAGTACTTC

v_call: TRBV6-1
d_call: .
clone_size: .
j_call: TRBJ1-1
cdr3_aa: CASIPNRSHRKNEAFF
cdr3_nt: TGTGCCAGCATTCCAAACAGGAGCCATCGAAAGAATGAAGCTTTCTTT

v_call: TRBV7-9
d_call: .
clone_size: .
j_call: TRBJ2-1
cdr3_aa: CASNSGSNNEQFF
cdr3_nt: TGTGCCAGTAATAGCGGTTCGAACAATGAGCAGTTCTTC

v_call: TRBV18
d_call: TRBD1
clone_size: .
j_call: TRBJ2-2
cdr3_aa: CASSPLQGPNTGELFF
cdr3_nt: TGTGCCAGCTCACCTCTACAGGGGCCGAACACCGGGGAGCTGTTTTTT

v_call: TRBV7-3
d_call: .
clone_size: .
j_call: TRBJ2-1
cdr3_aa: CASSFDAGRQFF
cdr3_nt: TGTGCCAGCAGCTTTGATGCCGGGAGGCAGTTCTTC

v_call: TRBV5-1
d_call: .
clone_size: .
j_call: TRBJ1-1
cdr3_aa: CASSLGTEAFF
cdr3_nt: TGTGCCAGCTCACTGGGCACTGAAGCTTTCTTT

v_call: TRBV24-1
d_call: .
clone_size: .
j_call: TRBJ1-2
cdr3_aa: CATSGDPGGYTF
cdr3_nt: TGTGCCACCAGTGGTGACCCGGGAGGCTACACCTTC